The 27 T cell receptor beta chains listed next were all sequenced from one sample in a study of technical replicates of blood from a few donors. TCRdb's copy holds only in-frame clones and misses some; the assay was immunoSEQ multiplex PCR. The table has about 68,000 clones, roughly 97% seen once. Sequencing was performed on T cells isolated from PBMCs. The origin of the receptors is a human donor in good health.

The chain carries TRBV2 and TRBJ2-5; possible D gene TRBD2, 6 bases. V lost 10 bases and J lost 5, with 23 bases in between. Germline V gives CDR1 SNHLY, CDR2 FYNNEI. The CDR3 runs 15 residues. The CDR3 loop reads CAIQAGTGPRETQYF. CDR3 coding DNA: TGTGCCATCCAAGCCGGGACTGGGCCCAGGGAGACCCAGTACTTC.

The chain carries TRBV5-1 and TRBJ2-5, with D possibly matching TRBD2 (6 bases). The germline V and J ends were trimmed by 0 bases and 4 bases, with 10 bases remaining between them. This CDR3 comprises 14 residues. Looked up from germline, CDR1 is SGHRS and CDR2 is YFSETQ. The chain's CDR3 is CASSLEMGGETQYF. CDR3 in DNA: TGCGCCAGCAGCTTGGAGATGGGGGGAGAGACCCAGTACTTC.

This rearrangement joins TRBV6-1 to TRBJ2-7, with TRBD1 matching over 10 bases. The V segment lost 1 base and the J segment 4 bases; nucleotides outside the gene matches: 1. Germline V gene lookup returns CDR1 MNHNS and CDR2 SASEGT. The CDR3 has 14 residues. CDR3 sequence reads: CASSEGQGAYEQYF. The CDR3 DNA follows: TGTGCCAGCAGTGAAGGACAGGGGGCTTACGAGCAGTACTTC.

This clone appeared once. J is TRBJ2-3 and V is TRBV9; 7 bases agree with TRBD2. The CDR3 runs to 15 residues. Germline CDR1 SGDLS, CDR2 YYNGEE. V shed 3 bases, J shed 4 bases, and the junction held 8 bases outside the gene matches. CDR3 loop: CASSGRERGADTQYF. The CDR3 DNA reads TGTGCCAGCAGCGGGCGGGAGCGCGGGGCAGATACGCAGTATTTT. The variable domain in full, with the rest retrieved from reference TRBV9 and TRBJ2-3, is DSGVTQTPKHLITATGQRVTLRCSPRSGDLSVYWYQQSLDQGLQFLIQYYNGEERAKGNILERFSAQQFPDLHSELNLSSLELGDSALYFCASSGRERGADTQYFGPGTRLTVL.

This chain uses TRBV5-1 with TRBJ1-5, with TRBD1 as a possible D gene (5 bases). CDR1 and CDR2 (germline): SGHRS, YFSETQ. This CDR3 is built from 14 residues. Trimming pared 2 bases from V and 7 bases from J, leaving 13 bases between. DNA for the CDR3: TGCGCCAGCAGCTTTGGGCAGGGCGTCCAGCCCCAGCATTTT. Amino acid sequence: CASSFGQGVQPQHF.

The rearrangement joins TRBV27 to TRBJ1-2; 9 nucleotides agree with TRBD1. Germline V CDR1 and CDR2: MNHEY, SMNVEV (reference sequence). Unmatched junction bases numbered 5, after V lost 10 bases and J lost 2 bases. The CDR3 consists of 13 residues. DNA of the CDR3: TGTGCCACCAGGACAGGGGCCAACTATGGCTACACCTTC. Encoded protein: CATRTGANYGYTF.

The chain joins TRBV6-5 to TRBJ2-3; D is undetermined. This CDR3 is built from 11 residues. V dropped 7 bases and J dropped 6 bases, with 8 bases sitting between them. Per germline, CDR1 MNHEY and CDR2 SVGAGI. The CDR3 DNA sequence: TGTGCCAGCAAGTTCGGTGATACGCAGTATTTT. Protein: CASKFGDTQYF.

V gene TRBV2 combines with J gene TRBJ2-1, with TRBD2 identical over 7 bases. The trim removed 5 bases at V and 9 bases at J, leaving 4 bases unmatched. In germline, CDR1 is SNHLY, CDR2 FYNNEI. CDR3 length equals 12 residues. CDR3 amino acids: CASSPGGSEQFF. The CDR3 DNA sequence: TGTGCCAGCAGTCCCGGGGGGAGTGAGCAGTTCTTC. Complete variable domain (other parts from reference TRBV2 and TRBJ2-1): EPEVTQTPSHQVTQMGQEVILRCVPISNHLYFYWYRQILGQKVEFLVSFYNNEISEKSEIFDDQFSVERPDGSNFTLKIRSTKLEDSAMYFCASSPGGSEQFFGPGTRLTVL.

Comment on this clone: The junction and the germline gene differ at one end; a read error may be behind it. The J gene is TRBJ2-1, the V gene TRBV18, with 9 bases matching TRBD1. This CDR3 region has 16 residues. The V gene's germline CDR1 is KGHSH and CDR2 LQKENI. The CDR3 coding sequence is TGTGCCAGCTCAACACCGGGGACAGGGCTCAAGGAAGGGCAGTTCTTC. Protein sequence: CASSTPGTGLKEGQFF.

V is TRBV19 and J is TRBJ2-1; 8 bases line up with TRBD2. V lost 7 bases and J lost 7; bases outside the gene matches: 9. The CDR3 totals 14 residues. Germline V gene lookup returns CDR1 LNHDA and CDR2 SQIVND (reference sequence). CDR3 sequence reads: CASNEGAGGNEQFF. Here the CDR3 DNA reads TGTGCCAGTAACGAGGGCGCGGGGGGAAATGAGCAGTTCTTC.

This clone was detected once. The chain combines TRBV5-1 with TRBJ2-1; D remains ambiguous. This CDR3 region has 16 residues. With 6 bases removed from V and 8 bases from J, the gap between germline ends came to 24 bases. Per the germline V gene, CDR1 is SGHRS and CDR2 is YFSETQ. In DNA form, the CDR3 reads TGCGCCAGCACGAATTATCAGGAAGTGTGGATCGATGAGCAGTTCTTC. The encoded protein is CASTNYQEVWIDEQFF.

The V call is TRBV19, the J call TRBJ2-7, with 9 bases aligning to TRBD2. The V and J ends lost 0 bases and 4 bases, in that order; junction bases with no gene match: 10. The germline CDR1 and CDR2 sequences are LNHDA and SQIVND (reference sequence). The CDR3 has 17 amino acids. The CDR3 here is CASSIEVQREALYEQYF. CDR3 in DNA: TGTGCCAGTAGTATAGAAGTCCAGCGGGAGGCCCTATACGAGCAGTACTTC.

The V call is TRBV5-1, the J call TRBJ2-3; 7 bases fit TRBD2. The V gene end was trimmed by 3 bases and the J gene end by 4 bases; junction bases not matched to a gene: 5. CDR3 length: 14 amino acids. Germline V CDR1 and CDR2: SGHRS, YFSETQ. The CDR3 protein is CASSYTSVSDTQYF. The CDR3 DNA reads as TGCGCCAGCAGCTACACTAGCGTCTCAGATACGCAGTATTTT.

The V and J genes are TRBV7-2 and TRBJ1-1; D unresolved. The CDR3 consists of 15 residues. V was pared by 5 bases and J by 4 bases, with 17 bases between. Germline V CDR1 and CDR2: SGHTA, FQGNSA. CDR3 bases: TGTGCCAGCAGCGCAGGATTTTACCTGGGCACTGAAGCTTTCTTT. It is translated as CASSAGFYLGTEAFF.

This clone came up once. The chain recombines TRBV6-5 with TRBJ1-1, with TRBD1 matching 7 bases. The CDR3 contains 15 residues. The germline V gene has CDR1 MNHEY and CDR2 SVGAGI. J lost 0 bases, V lost 2 bases, and 3 bases had no gene match. DNA for the CDR3: TGTGCCAGCAGTTACGGGGGACAGATGAACACTGAAGCTTTCTTT. As protein: CASSYGGQMNTEAFF.

V and J are TRBV5-1 and TRBJ2-1, with TRBD2 identical over 9 bases. Germline CDR1 and CDR2: SGHRS and YFSETQ. The CDR3 totals 15 residues. V lost 0 bases and J lost 6; bases outside the gene matches: 4. CDR3 in amino acids: CASSLGLAEGNEQFF. The CDR3 DNA follows: TGCGCCAGCAGCTTGGGACTAGCGGAAGGCAATGAGCAGTTCTTC.

The chain employs TRBV11-2 and TRBJ1-2, with TRBD1 matching 11 bases. Trimming cost V 7 bases and J 5 bases; bases outside gene matches: 9. The CDR3 is 15 amino acids. Germline V gene lookup returns CDR1 SGHAT and CDR2 FQNNGV. The CDR3 DNA reads as TGTGCCAGCACTTGGACAGGGGGCGAAGGATATGGCTACACCTTC. Translating it yields CASTWTGGEGYGYTF.

This chain connects TRBV4-1 to TRBJ1-2; 8 bases are shared with TRBD1. V trimming: 1 base; J trimming: 6 bases; junction bases outside the gene matches: 10. The CDR3 sequence is 16 residues long. Germline V lookup: CDR1 MGHRA, CDR2 YSYEKL. The chain's CDR3 is CASSQALDREYDGYTF. The CDR3 bases are TGCGCCAGCAGCCAAGCCTTGGACAGGGAGTATGATGGCTACACCTTC.

The chain employs TRBV14 and TRBJ2-7; D not resolved. The CDR3 consists of 11 residues. Deletions cut 3 bases from V and 4 bases from J, with 4 bases between. Germline values: CDR1 SGHDN, CDR2 FVKESK. CDR3 nucleotides: TGTGCCAGCAGCCACCTATACGAGCAGTACTTC. It is translated as CASSHLYEQYF. The complete variable domain, with remaining parts taken from reference TRBV14 and TRBJ2-7, reads EAGVTQFPSHSVIEKGQTVTLRCDPISGHDNLYWYRRVMGKEIKFLLHFVKESKQDESGMPNNRFLAERTGGTYSTLKVQPAELEDSGVYFCASSHLYEQYFGPGTRLTVT.

The sample holds one count of this clone. The chain employs TRBV4-1 and TRBJ2-4, with D possibly TRBD2 on 5 matching bases. CDR1 and CDR2 (germline): MGHRA, YSYEKL. The CDR3 is 15 residues long. Trimming removed 4 bases from V and 0 bases from J, with 10 bases in between. The CDR3 DNA sequence: TGCGCCAGCAGCCTAGGACTGTCAGCCAAAAACATTCAGTACTTC. Translation: CASSLGLSAKNIQYF.

About this clone: One base away lies a much larger clone, so this may be a sequencing read error. Different DNA sequences within this sample yield the same CDR3. V gene TRBV9 combines with J gene TRBJ2-2; D may be TRBD2 (6 bases). The CDR3 runs to 15 residues. In germline, CDR1 is SGDLS, CDR2 YYNGEE. V gave up 3 bases and J gave up 2 bases, with 11 bases separating them. The chain's CDR3 is CASSGLAGNTGELFF. The CDR3 DNA sequence: TGTGCCAGCAGCGGACTGGCGGGAAACACCGGGGAGCTGTTTTTT.

The chain combines TRBV11-3 with TRBJ2-7; D is possibly TRBD1 (7 bases). Trimming pared 1 base from V and 3 bases from J, leaving 13 bases between. Per germline, CDR1 SGHNT and CDR2 YENEEA. This CDR3 has 15 amino acids. The CDR3 loop reads CASSLAAGGHYEQYF. The CDR3 DNA sequence: TGTGCCAGCAGCTTAGCAGCAGGGGGGCACTACGAGCAGTACTTC.

This chain connects TRBV2 to TRBJ1-1; 7 bases agree with TRBD1. The CDR3 is made up of 14 amino acids. Germline lookup yields CDR1 SNHLY and CDR2 FYNNEI. V shed 6 bases and J 0 bases; nucleotides not matched to a gene: 4. CDR3 nucleotide sequence: TGTGCCAGCAGGCTCGACAGGGTGAACACTGAAGCTTTCTTT. Protein product: CASRLDRVNTEAFF.

The chain uses TRBV13 and TRBJ2-7, with unresolved D. V lost 5 bases to trimming and J lost 5 bases, with 7 bases between them. This CDR3 region has 11 residues. CDR1 PRHDT and CDR2 FYEKMQ come from the germline V gene (reference sequence). The CDR3 region has the DNA TGTGCCAGCAGCACCTCTAACGAGCAGTACTTC. This translates into CASSTSNEQYF.

J is TRBJ2-1 and V is TRBV20-1; D not resolved. The CDR3 spans 11 residues. V lost 1 base and J 9 bases, leaving 7 bases between the germline ends. From germline, CDR1 is DFQATT and CDR2 SNEGSKA (reference sequence). The CDR3 DNA sequence: TGCAGTGCTAGAGCAGGTCCTGAGCAGTTCTTC. Its protein product is CSARAGPEQFF.

The chain links TRBV4-2 to TRBJ1-2; TRBD1 agrees at 7 bases. Germline CDR1 LGHNA, CDR2 YNFKEQ. Germline trimming cut 3 bases from V and 5 bases from J; bases unmatched to any gene: 3. CDR3 length: 13 amino acids. The DNA of the CDR3 is TGTGCCAGCAGCCACGGGACAGCATATGGCTACACCTTC. Protein product: CASSHGTAYGYTF.

The V gene is TRBV5-1, the J gene TRBJ2-1, with 13 bases matching TRBD2. This CDR3 has 16 residues. The germline V gene encodes CDR1 SGHRS and CDR2 YFSETQ. The trim removed 0 bases at V and 8 bases at J, leaving 5 bases unmatched. CDR3 bases: TGCGCCAGCAGCTTGGAACTAGCGGGAGGGCCGGATGAGCAGTTCTTC. It is translated as CASSLELAGGPDEQFF.